This T cell receptor (beta chain) was recorded in a study of blood T cell repertoires in COVID-19. Clinical history as reported by participants underpinned cohort assignment. V dropped 5 bases and J dropped 4 bases, with 14 bases sitting between them. CDR3 length equals 15 residues. The V gene's germline CDR1 is LNHDA and CDR2 SQIVND (reference sequence). In the original analysis: Scientists estimated how many nucleated cells there were by amplifying reference gene primers. Sequenced by immunoSEQ multiplex PCR; TCRdb stores in-frame clones only, minus some. The DNA gave D and trimming, while V, J and clone size come from that table. The sample contains fewer than 250,000 clones, 70% to 85% of which appear only once.

The chain joins TRBV19 to TRBJ1-4; no reliable D call. Sample: PBMCs or T cells enriched from blood (not recorded which). This receptor was taken from a woman between 25 and 40 years old who had recovered from COVID-19. The chain's CDR3 is CASSGRVSLNEKLFF. CDR3 nucleotides: TGTGCCAGTAGTGGGCGGGTCAGCCTTAATGAAAAACTGTTTTTT.